This TCR beta chain was sequenced for a study of OX40 agonist ivuxolimab in advanced cancers. Findings and limits, study-wide: Both blood CD4+ and CD8+ T cells showed clonal growth by week 6 at 0.1 to 3.0 mg/kg. Also present in some nonresponders was a low level of normalized T-cell clonal expansion. On average, a greater number of expanded clones characterised CD8+ T cells relative to CD4+.

In regard to this clone: No antigen is known for it.

The data were produced by immunoSEQ multiplex PCR, yet TCRdb's version contains in-frame clones alone and is incomplete. The repertoire holds about 73,000 clones, about 88% seen once, with 2.4% in the top ten. This specimen consisted of CD4+ or CD8+ T cells sorted from blood, obtained in a trial of the OX40 agonist ivuxolimab. This clonotype originated in an adult with an advanced solid tumor such as melanoma, head and neck, liver or kidney cancer.

As DNA, the CDR3 is TGTGCCAGCAGCTCGGCAGGGGTCTATAATGGCTACACCTTC. Amino acids: CASSSAGVYNGYTF. V and J are TRBV7-2 and TRBJ1-2, with D maybe TRBD1 (6 bases). The germline gives CDR1 SGHTA, CDR2 FQGNSA. With 4 bases removed from V and 6 bases from J, the gap between germline ends came to 15 bases. The CDR3 is 14 amino acids.